This TCR beta chain was sequenced for a study of T cells in Graves' hyperthyroidism and ophthalmopathy. The overall study: The authors collected peripheral blood at initial diagnosis, before any treatment.

Overall study results and limits: Ophthalmopathy prediction by the model preceded onset by a median roughly 6 months.

The V gene's germline CDR1 is SGHDT and CDR2 YYEEEE. The CDR3 loop spans 20 amino acids. The V and J ends lost 2 bases and 0 bases, in that order; junction bases with no gene match: 10. This clonotype was observed a handful of times. Its antigen is undetermined. Amplification of TCR beta CDR3 regions was performed using RNA transcripts as template. The TCR CDR3 was amplified in a first-round RT-PCR using the HTBI primer set. MiXCR, run by TCRdb on the multiplex PCR reads, gives a single entry per CDR3 protein. This table holds roughly 380,000 distinct CDR3 sequences, over 15% found once. Exclusions: uncontrolled infection, other autoimmune disease, pregnancy, lactation. Each diagnosis drew on symptoms, thyroxine, TRAb, thyroid ultrasound and orbital computed tomography findings.

The rearrangement links TRBV5-6 to TRBJ2-6; 11 positions agree with TRBD1. Material for sequencing was blood. The clonotype was recovered from a woman between 18 and 29 years old with Graves' hyperthyroidism. The CDR3 DNA follows: TGTGCCAGCAGCTTTGGGACAGGGGGAGTCGGCTTCTCTGGGGCCAACGTCCTGACTTTC. This sequence encodes CASSFGTGGVGFSGANVLTF.